Following are 15 T cell receptor beta chains from one sample sequenced in a study of blood T cells in healthy people across ages. Primed by a sample-barcoded 5' primer and a J-beta primer mix, a second PCR proceeded for about 7 to 11 cycles. Using its own MiXCR run on the 5' RACE reads, TCRdb lists one record per CDR3 protein. The profile shows approximately 2,000,000 distinct CDR3 sequences, about two fifths of them singletons. Material: blood. The receptor source for this set is a human donor in good health.

The chain combines TRBV5-1 with TRBJ2-1; 14 bases agree with TRBD2. This CDR3 spans 20 amino acids. The junction had 14 bases not matched to a gene; V was cut back by 0 bases and J by 6 bases. CDR1 is SGHRS and CDR2 is YFSETQ in the germline V gene. CDR3 DNA sequence: TGCGCCAGCAGCTTGGTCCCGACTAGCGGGGGGGCCGTACCTAGCAATGAGCAGTTCTTC. Protein product: CASSLVPTSGGAVPSNEQFF.

This chain connects TRBV29-1 to TRBJ2-7; 9 bases are shared with TRBD2. V trimming: 6 bases; J trimming: 0 bases; junction bases outside the gene matches: 3. CDR3 length: 13 amino acids. Germline loops: CDR1 SQVTM, CDR2 ANQGSEA. The CDR3 sequence is CSVQAGGSYEQYF. CDR3 sequence (DNA): TGCAGCGTCCAAGCGGGGGGCTCCTACGAGCAGTACTTC.

The chain uses TRBV7-2 and TRBJ2-5; 7 bases align to TRBD2. This CDR3 comprises 17 residues. Per germline, CDR1 SGHTA and CDR2 FQGNSA. The V gene end was trimmed by 2 bases and the J gene end by 2 bases; junction bases not matched to a gene: 11. CDR3 sequence: CASSLSVSSGLQETQYF. The DNA for the CDR3 is TGTGCCAGCAGCTTATCGGTGTCTAGCGGCCTTCAAGAGACCCAGTACTTC.

The gene calls are TRBV6-5 and TRBJ1-1, with D unclear. V dropped 6 bases and J dropped 4 bases, with 12 bases sitting between them. Germline CDR1 MNHEY, CDR2 SVGAGI. This CDR3 has 13 amino acids. The CDR3 here is CASSGRVGTEAFF. As DNA, the CDR3 is TGTGCCAGCAGCGGACGTGTGGGCACTGAAGCTTTCTTT.

The J gene is TRBJ1-1, the V gene TRBV6-2 or TRBV6-3; D gene ambiguous. Per the germline V gene, CDR1 is MNHEY and CDR2 is SVGEGT. Trimming shortened V by 6 bases and J by 5 bases, and 16 bases separated the two germline ends. CDR3 length equals 14 residues. CDR3 sequence: CASRDRHGWTEAFF. CDR3 nucleotides: TGTGCCAGCAGAGACCGGCACGGGTGGACTGAAGCTTTCTTT.

The chain has TRBV6-1 and TRBJ2-1; tentatively, D is TRBD1 or TRBD2 (5 bases each). Trimming removed 5 bases from V and 8 bases from J, with 16 bases in between. CDR1 and CDR2 from the germline V gene are MNHNS and SASEGT. CDR3 size: 14 residues. DNA for the CDR3: TGTGCCAGCAGTACGGACACGGGGCATGATGAGCAGTTCTTC. Its protein product is CASSTDTGHDEQFF.

This chain uses TRBV6-6 with TRBJ2-5; 9 bases line up with TRBD2. The CDR3 loop spans 17 amino acids. Germline values: CDR1 MNHNY, CDR2 SVGAGI (reference sequence). The trim removed 0 bases at V and 5 bases at J, leaving 10 bases unmatched. The CDR3 loop is CASSYSSSGVRRETQYF. The DNA of the CDR3 is TGTGCCAGCAGTTACTCGTCTAGCGGGGTTAGGCGGGAGACCCAGTACTTC.

The sample holds a few counts of this clonotype. The chain combines TRBV27 with TRBJ2-7, with D perhaps assigned TRBD1 or TRBD2 (5 bases each). This CDR3 is 15 amino acids long. V lost 5 bases and J lost 2, with 16 bases in between. CDR1 and CDR2 (germline): MNHEY, SMNVEV (reference sequence). In nucleotides, the CDR3 is TGTGCCAGCAGTCTTAGACCGGGACGGACCTACGAGCAGTACTTC. Translating it yields CASSLRPGRTYEQYF.

The chain uses TRBV29-1 and TRBJ2-5, with D possibly TRBD1 on 5 matching bases. The CDR3 length is 12 residues. Trimming removed 4 bases from V and 5 bases from J, with 11 bases in between. Germline V CDR1 and CDR2: SQVTM, ANQGSEA. The CDR3 loop reads CSVVRVGETQYF. Written as DNA, the CDR3 is TGCAGCGTTGTCAGGGTCGGGGAGACCCAGTACTTC. The full variable domain, in which reference TRBV29-1 and TRBJ2-5 provide the parts outside the CDR3, is SAVISQKPSRDICQRGTSLTIQCQVDSQVTMMFWYRQQPGQSLTLIATANQGSEATYESGFVIDKFPISRPNLTFSTLTVSNMSPEDSSIYLCSVVRVGETQYFGPGTRLLVL.

The gene calls are TRBV7-8 and TRBJ2-7; 10 bases fit TRBD1. CDR1 is SGHVS and CDR2 is FQNEAQ in the germline V gene. The CDR3 spans 16 residues. The junction had 15 bases not matched to a gene; V was cut back by 10 bases and J by 3 bases. CDR3 in amino acids: CATQGLWTGGLYEQYF. The CDR3, as DNA: TGTGCCACCCAGGGTCTGTGGACAGGGGGGCTCTACGAGCAGTACTTC.

For this clonotype: Since the CDR3 does not end with the conserved phenylalanine or tryptophan, this likely comes from a read error. The chain employs TRBV5-5 and TRBJ2-3; tentatively, D is TRBD1 (6 bases). Germline values: CDR1 SGHKS, CDR2 YYEKEE (reference sequence). The CDR3 has 14 residues. Trimming stripped 4 bases from V and 1 base from J, with 10 bases between. The CDR3 region has the DNA TGTGCCAGCAGCCGGGACATTGGCACAGATACGCAGTATTTG. This sequence encodes CASSRDIGTDTQYL.

The chain employs TRBV15 and TRBJ1-2, with D maybe TRBD1 (6 bases). V shed 5 bases and J shed 8 bases, with 18 bases lying between them. The CDR3 consists of 14 residues. Germline CDR1 is LNHNV and CDR2 is YYDKDF (reference sequence). CDR3 sequence (DNA): TGTGCCACCAGCTTCGGAAGGGGGTCCGGCGGCTACACCTTC. It codes for CATSFGRGSGGYTF.

This clonotype came up a few times. This rearrangement joins TRBV29-1 to TRBJ2-7; D unresolved. V shed 6 bases and J shed 6 bases, with 18 bases lying between them. CDR3 length: 13 amino acids. Germline V gives CDR1 SQVTM, CDR2 ANQGSEA. Here the CDR3 DNA reads TGCAGCGTCAGCAGAGCCCCCCCAGGCGAGCAGTACTTC. Translating it yields CSVSRAPPGEQYF.

J is TRBJ2-1 and V is TRBV3-1; unclear D gene. The germline V gene encodes CDR1 LGHDT and CDR2 YNNKEL (reference sequence). This CDR3 region has 11 residues. The V end was cut by 3 bases, the J end by 13 bases, with 10 bases between. CDR3 sequence: CASSQRETQFF. DNA for the CDR3: TGTGCCAGCAGCCAGCGAGAGACCCAGTTCTTC.

This clonotype came up a few times. The chain carries TRBV4-3 and TRBJ2-1; D is tentatively TRBD1 or TRBD2 (6 bases each). V gave up 1 base and J gave up 4 bases, with 14 bases separating them. The CDR3 spans 16 residues. Germline V CDR1 and CDR2: LGHNA, YSLEER. The CDR3 here is CASSQAEGGGYNEQFF. CDR3 coding DNA: TGCGCCAGCAGCCAAGCGGAAGGGGGAGGATACAATGAGCAGTTCTTC.